This T cell receptor beta chain was recovered during a study of blood T cells in healthy people across ages. Findings and limits, study-wide: Conclusively comparing naive with antigen-experienced cells was impossible with unsorted PBMCs.

On this clonotype: The antigen remains unidentified.

No fewer than 5.5 micrograms of total RNA were isolated from every sample. With a J-beta primer mix and a sample-barcoded 5' primer, a second PCR ran about 7 to 11 cycles. At least 2.5 million CDR3-containing paired-end reads were obtained per sample. TCRdb reprocessed the 5' RACE reads with MiXCR, giving one entry per CDR3 protein. The sample shows around 1.7 million distinct CDR3 sequences, roughly 27% of them seen only once. The sequencing sample was made of blood. The receptor comes from a woman aged 25 to 39 in good health.

CDR3 loop: CASRMGLAHEQYF. Written as DNA, the CDR3 is TGTGCCAGCAGGATGGGACTAGCCCACGAGCAGTACTTC. V and J are TRBV12-3 or TRBV12-4 and TRBJ2-7, with TRBD2 matching over 9 bases. The CDR3 sequence is 13 residues long. The V gene end was trimmed by 6 bases and the J gene end by 5 bases; junction bases not matched to a gene: 5.